The present T cell receptor (beta chain) was sequenced within a study of blood T cell repertoires in COVID-19. V was pared by 6 bases and J by 8 bases, with 10 bases between. In germline, CDR1 is DFQATT, CDR2 SNEGSKA (reference sequence). The CDR3 runs 10 residues. TCRdb keeps only in-frame clones here, not all; method: immunoSEQ multiplex PCR. The sample contains 200,000 to 250,000 clones, approximately 91% of which appear only once. Sequences were obtained from peripheral blood. This TCR came from a man aged 55 to 69 who had recovered from COVID-19. The chain combines TRBV20-1 with TRBJ1-1, with unresolved D. The CDR3 coding sequence is TGCAGTGCCGGGGATAGGGAAGCTTTCTTT. This translates into CSAGDREAFF.